The clone carrying this T cell receptor beta chain has a handful of counts. Its antigen is still unknown. Germline V gives CDR1 SGHRS, CDR2 YFSETQ. The CDR3 consists of 15 residues. Trimming removed 0 bases at V and 3 bases at J, with 10 bases between. This entry is derived from a study of OX40 agonist ivuxolimab in advanced cancers. Study results and limitations: The study did not work out the antigen specificity of the expanded peripheral T cells. Partial responders dosed at 0.1-3.0 mg/kg displayed clonal expansion ranking among the lowest.

The data were produced by immunoSEQ multiplex PCR, yet TCRdb's version contains in-frame clones alone and is incomplete. The sample yields just over 60,000 clones, 80% to 95% seen once. The rearrangement uses TRBV5-1 and TRBJ1-5, with TRBD1 as a possible D gene (5 bases). The sample here was CD4+ or CD8+ T cells sorted from blood, taken in a trial of the OX40 agonist ivuxolimab. The sequence was obtained from an adult with an advanced solid tumor such as melanoma, head and neck, liver or kidney cancer. The CDR3 here is CASSLDGGFNQPQHF. DNA of the CDR3: TGCGCCAGCAGCTTGGACGGGGGATTCAATCAGCCCCAGCATTTT.